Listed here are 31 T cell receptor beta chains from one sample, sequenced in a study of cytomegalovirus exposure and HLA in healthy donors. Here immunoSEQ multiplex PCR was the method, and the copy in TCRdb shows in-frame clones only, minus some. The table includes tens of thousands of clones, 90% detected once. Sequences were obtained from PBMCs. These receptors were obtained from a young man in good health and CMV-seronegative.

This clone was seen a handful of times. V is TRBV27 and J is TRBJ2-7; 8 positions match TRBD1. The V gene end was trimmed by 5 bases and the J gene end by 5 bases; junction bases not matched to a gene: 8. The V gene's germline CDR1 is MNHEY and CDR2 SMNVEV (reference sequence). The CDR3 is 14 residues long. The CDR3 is CASSPPDRVDEQYF. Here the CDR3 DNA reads TGTGCCAGCAGTCCCCCGGACAGGGTCGACGAGCAGTACTTC.

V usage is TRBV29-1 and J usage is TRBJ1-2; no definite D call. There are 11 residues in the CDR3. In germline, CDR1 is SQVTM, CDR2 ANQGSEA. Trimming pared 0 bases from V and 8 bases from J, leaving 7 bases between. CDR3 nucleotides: TGCAGCGTTGAAGATCGAGGCGGCTACACCTTC. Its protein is CSVEDRGGYTF.

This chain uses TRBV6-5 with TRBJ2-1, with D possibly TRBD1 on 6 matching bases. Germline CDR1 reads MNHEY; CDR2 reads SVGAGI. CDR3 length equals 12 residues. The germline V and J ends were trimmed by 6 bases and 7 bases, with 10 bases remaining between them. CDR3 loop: CASSPGENEQFF. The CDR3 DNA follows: TGTGCCAGCAGCCCAGGGGAGAATGAGCAGTTCTTC.

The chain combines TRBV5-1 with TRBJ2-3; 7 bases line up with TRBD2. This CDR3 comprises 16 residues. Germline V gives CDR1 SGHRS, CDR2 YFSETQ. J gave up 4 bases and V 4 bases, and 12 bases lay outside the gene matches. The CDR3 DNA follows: TGCGCCAGCAGCGGCGGGCAGCGGGGAACCGCAGATACGCAGTATTTT. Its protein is CASSGGQRGTADTQYF.

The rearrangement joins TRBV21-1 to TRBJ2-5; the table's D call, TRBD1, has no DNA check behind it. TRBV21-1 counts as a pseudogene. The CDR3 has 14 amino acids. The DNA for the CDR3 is TGTGCCAGCAGCAAAGAAACAGCCCAAGAGACCCAGTACTTC. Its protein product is CASSKETAQETQYF.

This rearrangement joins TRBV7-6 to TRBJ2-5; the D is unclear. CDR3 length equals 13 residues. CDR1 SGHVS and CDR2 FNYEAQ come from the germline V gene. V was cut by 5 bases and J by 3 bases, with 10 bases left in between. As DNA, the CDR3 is TGTGCCAGCAGCCCTCGTCGGGAAGAGACCCAGTACTTC. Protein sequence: CASSPRREETQYF. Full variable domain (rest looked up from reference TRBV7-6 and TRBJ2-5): GAGVSQSPRYKVTKRGQDVALRCDPISGHVSLYWYRQALGQGPEFLTYFNYEAQQDKSGLPNDRFSAERPEGSISTLTIQRTEQRDSAMYRCASSPRREETQYFGPGTRLLVL.

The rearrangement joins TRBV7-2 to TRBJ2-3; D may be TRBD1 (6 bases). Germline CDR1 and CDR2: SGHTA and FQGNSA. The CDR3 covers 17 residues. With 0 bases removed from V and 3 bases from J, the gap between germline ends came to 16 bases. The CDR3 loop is CASSLAVYGTLTDTQYF. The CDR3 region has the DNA TGTGCCAGCAGCTTAGCGGTTTACGGGACACTTACAGATACGCAGTATTTT.

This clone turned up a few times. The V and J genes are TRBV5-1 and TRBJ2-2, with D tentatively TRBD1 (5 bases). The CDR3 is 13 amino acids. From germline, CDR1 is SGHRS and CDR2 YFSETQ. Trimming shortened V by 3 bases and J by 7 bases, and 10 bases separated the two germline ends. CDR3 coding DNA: TGCGCCAGCAGCTCAGGGCGAAACGGGGAGCTGTTTTTT. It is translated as CASSSGRNGELFF.

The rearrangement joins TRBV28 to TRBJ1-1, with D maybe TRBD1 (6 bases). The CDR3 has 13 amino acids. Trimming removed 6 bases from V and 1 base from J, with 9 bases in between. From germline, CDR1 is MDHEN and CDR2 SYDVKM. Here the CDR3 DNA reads TGTGCCAGCAGGATCAGGGGGAACACTGAAGCTTTCTTT. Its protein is CASRIRGNTEAFF.

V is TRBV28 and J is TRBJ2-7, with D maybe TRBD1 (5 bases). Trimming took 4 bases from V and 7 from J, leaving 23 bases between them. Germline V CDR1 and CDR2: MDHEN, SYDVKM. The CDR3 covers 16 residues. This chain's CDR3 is CASSSAPESPKGEQYF. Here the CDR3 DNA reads TGTGCCAGCAGTTCGGCTCCCGAAAGCCCTAAGGGGGAGCAGTACTTC.

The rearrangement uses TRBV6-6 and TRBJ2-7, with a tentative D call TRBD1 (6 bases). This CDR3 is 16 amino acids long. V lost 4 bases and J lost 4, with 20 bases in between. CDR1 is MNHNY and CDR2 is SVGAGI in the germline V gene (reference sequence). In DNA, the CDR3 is TGTGCCAGCAGTTCTCCCCCCAGGGGAATTCCTTACGAGCAGTACTTC. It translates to CASSSPPRGIPYEQYF.

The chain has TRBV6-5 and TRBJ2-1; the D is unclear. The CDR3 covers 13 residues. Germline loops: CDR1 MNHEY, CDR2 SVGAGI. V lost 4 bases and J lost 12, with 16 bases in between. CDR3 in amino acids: CASSFGGLDRQFF. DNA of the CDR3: TGTGCCAGCAGTTTTGGCGGCCTAGATCGGCAGTTCTTC.

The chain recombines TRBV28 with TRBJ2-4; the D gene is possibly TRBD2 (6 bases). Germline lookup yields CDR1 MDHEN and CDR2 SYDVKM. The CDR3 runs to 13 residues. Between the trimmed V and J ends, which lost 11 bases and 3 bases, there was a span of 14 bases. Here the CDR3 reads CASGVADKNIQYF. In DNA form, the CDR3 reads TGTGCCTCAGGCGTAGCGGACAAAAACATTCAGTACTTC.

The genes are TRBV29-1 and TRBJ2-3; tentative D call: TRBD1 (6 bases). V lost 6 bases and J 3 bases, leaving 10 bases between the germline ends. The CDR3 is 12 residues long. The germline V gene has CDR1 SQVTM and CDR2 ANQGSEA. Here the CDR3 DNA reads TGCAGCGTCAACAGGGAGACAGATACGCAGTATTTT. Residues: CSVNRETDTQYF.

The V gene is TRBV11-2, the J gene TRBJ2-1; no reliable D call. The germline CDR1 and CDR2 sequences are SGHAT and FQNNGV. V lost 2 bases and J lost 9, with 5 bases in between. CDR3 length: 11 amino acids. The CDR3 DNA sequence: TGTGCCAGCAGCTTAAGCACTGAGCAGTTCTTC. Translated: CASSLSTEQFF. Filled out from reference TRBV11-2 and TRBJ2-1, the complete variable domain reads EAGVAQSPRYKIIEKRQSVAFWCNPISGHATLYWYQQILGQGPKLLIQFQNNGVVDDSQLPKDRFSAERLKGVDSTLKIQPAKLEDSAVYLCASSLSTEQFFGPGTRLTVL.

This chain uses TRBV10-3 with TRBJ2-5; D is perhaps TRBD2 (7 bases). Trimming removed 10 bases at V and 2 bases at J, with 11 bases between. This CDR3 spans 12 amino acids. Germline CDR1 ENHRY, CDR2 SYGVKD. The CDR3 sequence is CATKGGQETQYF. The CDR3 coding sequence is TGTGCCACGAAGGGGGGGCAAGAGACCCAGTACTTC.

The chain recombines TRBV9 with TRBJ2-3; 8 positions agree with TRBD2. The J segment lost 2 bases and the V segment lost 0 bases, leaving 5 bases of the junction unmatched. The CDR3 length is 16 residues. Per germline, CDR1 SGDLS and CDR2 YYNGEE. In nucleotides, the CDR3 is TGTGCCAGCAGCGTAGCGCGGGGGGCCCCCACAGATACGCAGTATTTT. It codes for CASSVARGAPTDTQYF.

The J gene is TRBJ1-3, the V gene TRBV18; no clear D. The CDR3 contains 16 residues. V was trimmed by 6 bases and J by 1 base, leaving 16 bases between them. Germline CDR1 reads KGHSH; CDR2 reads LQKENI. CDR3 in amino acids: CASSITGVRSGNTIYF. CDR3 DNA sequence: TGTGCCAGCTCTATAACCGGGGTACGATCTGGAAACACCATATATTTT.

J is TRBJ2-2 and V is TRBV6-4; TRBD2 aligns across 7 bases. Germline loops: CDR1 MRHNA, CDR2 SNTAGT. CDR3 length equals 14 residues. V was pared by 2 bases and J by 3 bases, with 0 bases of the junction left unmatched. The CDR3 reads CASSDGRDTGELFF. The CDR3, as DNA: TGTGCCAGCAGTGACGGGAGGGACACCGGGGAGCTGTTTTTT.

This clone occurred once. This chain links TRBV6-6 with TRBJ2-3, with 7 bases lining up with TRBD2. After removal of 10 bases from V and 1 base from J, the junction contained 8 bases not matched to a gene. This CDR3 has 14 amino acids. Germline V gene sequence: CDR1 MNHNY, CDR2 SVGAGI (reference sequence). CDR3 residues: CATAVLAGTDTQYF. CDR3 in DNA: TGTGCCACAGCAGTGCTAGCGGGCACAGATACGCAGTATTTT.

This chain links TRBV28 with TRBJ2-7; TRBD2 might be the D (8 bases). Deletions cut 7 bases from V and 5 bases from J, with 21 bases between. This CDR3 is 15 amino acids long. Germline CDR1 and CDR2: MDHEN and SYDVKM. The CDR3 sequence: CASTGGGPGAHEQYF. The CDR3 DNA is TGTGCCAGCACGGGAGGGGGCCCGGGGGCCCACGAGCAGTACTTC.

The DNA of the CDR3 is TGTGCCAGCAGCAGCCGGGACAGGGGTTACGAGCAGTACTTC. Encoded protein: CASSSRDRGYEQYF. The chain carries TRBV13 and TRBJ2-7, with TRBD1 matching 10 bases. The junction had 5 bases not matched to a gene; V was cut back by 5 bases and J by 4 bases. The CDR3 is made up of 14 amino acids. CDR1 is PRHDT and CDR2 is FYEKMQ in the germline V gene (reference sequence).

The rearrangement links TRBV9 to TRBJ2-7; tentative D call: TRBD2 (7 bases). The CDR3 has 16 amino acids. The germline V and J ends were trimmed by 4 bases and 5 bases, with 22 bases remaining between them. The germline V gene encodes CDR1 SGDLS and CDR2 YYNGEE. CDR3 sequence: CASSSPRGGGSDEQYF. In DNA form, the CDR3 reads TGTGCCAGCAGCTCTCCGAGGGGGGGTGGTTCCGACGAGCAGTACTTC.

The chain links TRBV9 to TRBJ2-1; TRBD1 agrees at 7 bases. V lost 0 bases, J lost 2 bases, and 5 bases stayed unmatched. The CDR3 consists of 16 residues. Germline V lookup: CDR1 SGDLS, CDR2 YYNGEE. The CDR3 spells CASSVENRGAYNEQFF. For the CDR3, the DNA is TGTGCCAGCAGCGTAGAGAACAGGGGAGCCTACAATGAGCAGTTCTTC.

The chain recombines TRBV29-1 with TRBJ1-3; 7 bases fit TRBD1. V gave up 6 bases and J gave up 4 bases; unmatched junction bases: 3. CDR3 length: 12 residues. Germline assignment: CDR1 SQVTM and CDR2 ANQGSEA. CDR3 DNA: TGCAGCGTAGGGACAGACGGAAACACCATATATTTT. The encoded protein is CSVGTDGNTIYF.

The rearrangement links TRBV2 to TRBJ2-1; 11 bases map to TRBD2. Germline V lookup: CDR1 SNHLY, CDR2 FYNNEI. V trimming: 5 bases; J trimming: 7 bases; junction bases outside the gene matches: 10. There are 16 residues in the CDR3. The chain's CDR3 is CASSHSTSGRGNEQFF. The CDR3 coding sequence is TGTGCCAGCAGTCACTCAACTAGCGGGAGAGGTAATGAGCAGTTCTTC.

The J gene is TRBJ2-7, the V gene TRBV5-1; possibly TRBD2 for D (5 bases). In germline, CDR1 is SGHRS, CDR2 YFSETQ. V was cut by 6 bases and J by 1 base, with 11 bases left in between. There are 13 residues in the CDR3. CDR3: CASKGSESYEQYF. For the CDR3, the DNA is TGCGCCAGCAAGGGTAGCGAGTCCTACGAGCAGTACTTC.

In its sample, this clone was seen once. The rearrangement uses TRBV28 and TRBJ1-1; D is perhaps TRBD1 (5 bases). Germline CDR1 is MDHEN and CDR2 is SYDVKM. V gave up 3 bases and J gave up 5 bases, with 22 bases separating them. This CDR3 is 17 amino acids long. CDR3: CASSLRGVAGGGTEAFF. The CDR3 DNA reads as TGTGCCAGCAGTTTGAGGGGTGTAGCTGGTGGAGGGACTGAAGCTTTCTTT.

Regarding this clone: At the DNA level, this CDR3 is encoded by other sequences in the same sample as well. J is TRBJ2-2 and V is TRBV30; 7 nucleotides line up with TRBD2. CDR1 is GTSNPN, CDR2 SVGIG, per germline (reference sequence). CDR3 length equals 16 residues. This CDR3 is CAWGGYLGANTGELFF. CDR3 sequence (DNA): TGTGCGTGGGGGGGGTATTTGGGGGCGAACACCGGGGAGCTGTTTTTT.

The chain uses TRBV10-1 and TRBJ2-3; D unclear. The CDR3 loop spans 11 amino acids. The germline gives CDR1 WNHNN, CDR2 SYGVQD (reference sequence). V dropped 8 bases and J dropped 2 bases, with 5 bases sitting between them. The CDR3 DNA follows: TGCGCCAGCCCCCTCACAGATACGCAGTATTTT. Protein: CASPLTDTQYF.

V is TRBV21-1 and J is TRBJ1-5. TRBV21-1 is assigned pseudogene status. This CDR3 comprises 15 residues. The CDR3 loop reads CARSAADNSNQPQHF. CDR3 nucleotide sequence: TGTGCCAGGTCGGCGGCAGATAATAGCAATCAGCCCCAGCATTTT.